This T cell receptor beta chain was profiled in a study of shared clonotypes between healthy human individuals. Unmatched junction bases numbered 11, after V lost 1 base and J lost 7 bases. CDR1 MGHRA and CDR2 YSYEKL come from the germline V gene. The CDR3 has 17 residues. Only in-frame clones appear in the TCRdb table, and some are missing; sequencing was by immunoSEQ multiplex PCR. The repertoire holds 2.3 million or so clones, with more than 80% as singletons. This clonotype originated in a man younger than 35 in good health. Some clones in this sample may be carry-over from other donors' samples. This chain links TRBV4-1 with TRBJ1-4; TRBD1 matches 8 bases. Input material: naive CD4+ T cells from PBMCs. Sample subset: CD45RA+ positively selected. The CDR3: CASSQVGRGRRGEKLFF. The CDR3, as DNA: TGCGCCAGCAGCCAAGTAGGCAGGGGGCGACGGGGTGAAAAACTGTTTTTT.